This TCR beta chain stems from a study of T cell changes during pregnancy in multiple sclerosis. This clone appeared a single time. Sequencing was performed with immunoSEQ multiplex PCR; in TCRdb, only in-frame clones are kept and a portion is missing. This sample has roughly 38,000 clones, with 91% found just once. Germline V gene data show CDR1 as MDHEN and CDR2 as SYDVKM. V trimming: 10 bases; J trimming: 5 bases; junction bases outside the gene matches: 5. The CDR3 contains 13 residues. The receptor was isolated from a female donor in good health, enrolled as a control in a pregnancy study. The chain combines TRBV28 with TRBJ1-4; 9 bases are shared with TRBD1. The sequencing here drew on CD4+ T cells from peripheral blood mononuclear cells, taken in the second trimester of pregnancy. The CDR3, as DNA: TGTGCCATCACAGGGGGCGGAAATGAAAAACTGTTTTTT. The encoded protein is CAITGGGNEKLFF. The full variable domain, rest sourced from reference TRBV28 and TRBJ1-4, is DVKVTQSSRYLVKRTGEKVFLECVQDMDHENMFWYRQDPGLGLRLIYFSYDVKMKEKGDIPEGYSVSREKKERFSLILESASTNQTSMYLCAITGGGNEKLFFGSGTQLSVL.